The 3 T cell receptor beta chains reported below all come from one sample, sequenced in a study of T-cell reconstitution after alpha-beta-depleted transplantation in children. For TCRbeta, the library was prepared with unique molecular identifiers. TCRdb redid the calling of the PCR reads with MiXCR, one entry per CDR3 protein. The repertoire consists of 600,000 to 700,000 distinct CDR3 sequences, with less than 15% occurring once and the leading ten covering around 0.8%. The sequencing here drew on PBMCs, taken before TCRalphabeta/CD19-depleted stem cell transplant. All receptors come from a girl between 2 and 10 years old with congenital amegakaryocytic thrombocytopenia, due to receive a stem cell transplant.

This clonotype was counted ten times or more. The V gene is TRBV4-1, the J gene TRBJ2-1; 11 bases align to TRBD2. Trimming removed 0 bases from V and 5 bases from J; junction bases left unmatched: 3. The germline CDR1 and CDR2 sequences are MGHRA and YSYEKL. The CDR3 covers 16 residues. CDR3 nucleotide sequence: TGCGCCAGCAGCCAAGATCAGGGACTAGCGGACAATGAGCAGTTCTTC. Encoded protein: CASSQDQGLADNEQFF.

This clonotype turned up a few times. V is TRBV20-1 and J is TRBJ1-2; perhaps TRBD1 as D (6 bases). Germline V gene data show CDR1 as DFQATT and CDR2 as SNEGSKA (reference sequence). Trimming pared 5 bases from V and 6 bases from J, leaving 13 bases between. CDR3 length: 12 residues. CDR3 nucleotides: TGCAGTGCTCGGGACACGTTCGATGGCTACACCTTC. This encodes CSARDTFDGYTF.

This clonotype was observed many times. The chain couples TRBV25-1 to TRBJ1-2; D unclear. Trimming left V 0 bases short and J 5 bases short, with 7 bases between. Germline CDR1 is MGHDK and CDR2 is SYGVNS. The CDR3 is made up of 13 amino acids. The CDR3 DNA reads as TGTGCCAGCAGTGAATATCCGGGGTATGGCTACACCTTC. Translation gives CASSEYPGYGYTF.